This T cell receptor beta chain was sequenced in a study of regulatory T cells in long-lasting Graves disease. Study-level background: Graves' patients with a new diagnosis had received antithyroid drugs under 3 months.

Building the TCR beta libraries relied on iRepertoire HTBI primers, and CDR3 regions underwent Arm-PCR. TCRdb re-called the multiplex PCR reads with MiXCR, one entry per CDR3 protein. The sample includes roughly 350,000 distinct CDR3 sequences, 15% to 20% of them seen just once. Findings and caveats of the study: There was favoring of TRBV28, TRBJ1-2 and TRBJ2-5 in persistent disease.

Time point given: newly diagnosed GD, antithyroid drugs for less than 3 months. The TCR library was made from RNA extracted from PBMCs. This clonotype was detected many times. What it binds is not known. Looked up from germline, CDR1 is GTSNPN and CDR2 is SVGIG (reference sequence). V shed 3 bases and J 6 bases; nucleotides not matched to a gene: 25. CDR3 length: 19 amino acids. These same data were also listed under a study on T cells in Graves' hyperthyroidism and ophthalmopathy. That work contributes: A model of 13 V-J features distinguished ophthalmopathy from stable hyperthyroidism.

The TCR sequence derives from a woman under 30 with Graves disease. Sequencing used peripheral blood mononuclear cells (PBMCs), obtained at new diagnosis, from a patient treated with antithyroid drugs. The chain combines TRBV30 with TRBJ2-7; 8 bases fit TRBD2. Here the CDR3 DNA reads TGTGCCTGGAGCCCCCCTAAGTTCGGCGGGAGGACCTTGCCGGGCGAGCAGTACTTC. Amino acids: CAWSPPKFGGRTLPGEQYF.